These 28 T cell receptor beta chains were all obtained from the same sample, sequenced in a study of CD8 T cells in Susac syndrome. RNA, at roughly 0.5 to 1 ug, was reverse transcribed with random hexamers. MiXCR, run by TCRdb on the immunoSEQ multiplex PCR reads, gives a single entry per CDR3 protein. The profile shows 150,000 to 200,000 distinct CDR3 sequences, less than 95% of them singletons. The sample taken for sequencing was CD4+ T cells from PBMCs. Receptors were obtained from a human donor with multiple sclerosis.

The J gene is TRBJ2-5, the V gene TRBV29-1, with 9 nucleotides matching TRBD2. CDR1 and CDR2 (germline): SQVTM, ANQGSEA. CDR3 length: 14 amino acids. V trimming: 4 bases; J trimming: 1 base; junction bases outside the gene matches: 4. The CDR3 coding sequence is TGCAGCGTTGGCGGGGGGGGGTCCCAAGAGACCCAGTACTTC. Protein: CSVGGGGSQETQYF.

CDR3 bases: TGTGCCAGCAGCGGGCAAATCGCAGGCGGCCCGGAGGGCTACACCTTC. Its translation is CASSGQIAGGPEGYTF. V gene TRBV9 combines with J gene TRBJ1-2; D is undetermined. Germline values: CDR1 SGDLS, CDR2 YYNGEE. V lost 3 bases to trimming and J lost 8 bases, with 23 bases between them. This CDR3 is 16 amino acids long.

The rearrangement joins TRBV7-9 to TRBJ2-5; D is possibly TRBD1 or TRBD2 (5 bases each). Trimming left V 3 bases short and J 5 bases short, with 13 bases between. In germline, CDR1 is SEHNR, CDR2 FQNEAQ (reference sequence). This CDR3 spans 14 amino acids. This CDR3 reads CASSFLGAEETQYF. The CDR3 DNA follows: TGTGCCAGCAGCTTCCTCGGGGCGGAGGAGACCCAGTACTTC. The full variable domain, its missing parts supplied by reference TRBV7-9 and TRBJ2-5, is DTGVSQNPRHKITKRGQNVTFRCDPISEHNRLYWYRQTLGQGPEFLTYFQNEAQLEKSRLLSDRFSAERPKGSFSTLEIQRTEQGDSAMYLCASSFLGAEETQYFGPGTRLLVL.

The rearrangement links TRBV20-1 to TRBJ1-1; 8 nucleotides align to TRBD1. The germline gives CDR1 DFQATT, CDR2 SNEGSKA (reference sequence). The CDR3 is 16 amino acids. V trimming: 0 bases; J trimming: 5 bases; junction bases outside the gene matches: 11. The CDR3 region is CSARDVNGQGGTEAFF. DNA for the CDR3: TGCAGTGCTAGAGATGTTAACGGACAGGGAGGGACTGAAGCTTTCTTT.

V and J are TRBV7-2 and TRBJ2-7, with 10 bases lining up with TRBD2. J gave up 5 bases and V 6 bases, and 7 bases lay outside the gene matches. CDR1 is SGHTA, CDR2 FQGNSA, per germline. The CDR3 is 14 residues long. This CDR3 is CASSSSGSNNEQYF. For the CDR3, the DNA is TGTGCCAGCAGTTCTAGCGGGAGTAACAACGAGCAGTACTTC.

DNA of the CDR3: TGTGCCAGCAGTTTATCGTCGCTCCAAGAGACCCAGTACTTC. Translating gives CASSLSSLQETQYF. The rearrangement uses TRBV12-3 or TRBV12-4 and TRBJ2-5, with D unclear. Trimming pared 2 bases from V and 1 base from J, leaving 8 bases between. The CDR3 totals 14 residues.

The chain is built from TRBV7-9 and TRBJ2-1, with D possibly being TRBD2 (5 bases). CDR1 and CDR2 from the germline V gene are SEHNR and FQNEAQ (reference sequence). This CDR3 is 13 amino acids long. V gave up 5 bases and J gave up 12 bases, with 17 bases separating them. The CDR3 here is CASSPIIAAGQFF. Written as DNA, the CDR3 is TGTGCCAGCAGCCCGATCATTGCTGCGGGGCAGTTCTTC. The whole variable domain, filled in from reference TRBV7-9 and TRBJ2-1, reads DTGVSQNPRHKITKRGQNVTFRCDPISEHNRLYWYRQTLGQGPEFLTYFQNEAQLEKSRLLSDRFSAERPKGSFSTLEIQRTEQGDSAMYLCASSPIIAAGQFFGPGTRLTVL.

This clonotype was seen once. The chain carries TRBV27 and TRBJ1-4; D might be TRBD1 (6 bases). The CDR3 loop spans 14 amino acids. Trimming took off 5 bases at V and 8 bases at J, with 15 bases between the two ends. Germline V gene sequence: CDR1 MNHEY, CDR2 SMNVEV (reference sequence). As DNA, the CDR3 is TGTGCCAGCAGTCCGGACGGAGGGGGGGAAAAACTGTTTTTT. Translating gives CASSPDGGGEKLFF.

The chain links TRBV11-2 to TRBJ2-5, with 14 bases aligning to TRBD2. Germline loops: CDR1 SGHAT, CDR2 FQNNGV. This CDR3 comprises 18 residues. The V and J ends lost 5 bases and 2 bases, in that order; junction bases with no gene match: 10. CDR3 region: CASSANPGLAGAQETQYF. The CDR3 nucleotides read TGTGCCAGCAGCGCTAATCCGGGACTAGCGGGAGCACAAGAGACCCAGTACTTC.

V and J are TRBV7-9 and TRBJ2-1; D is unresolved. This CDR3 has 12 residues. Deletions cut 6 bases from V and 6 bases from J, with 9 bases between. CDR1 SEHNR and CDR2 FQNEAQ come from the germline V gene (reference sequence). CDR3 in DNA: TGTGCCAGCAGTTCTGTTATCAATGAGCAGTTCTTC. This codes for CASSSVINEQFF.

CDR3 DNA sequence: TGTGCCAGCACCTCGACAGGGGACACTGAAGCTTTCTTT. As protein: CASTSTGDTEAFF. The chain has TRBV9 and TRBJ1-1; 8 nucleotides align to TRBD1. With 6 bases clipped from V and 3 bases from J, the junction kept 4 bases outside the gene matches. Germline V lookup: CDR1 SGDLS, CDR2 YYNGEE. The CDR3 runs 13 residues. Full variable domain (rest looked up from reference TRBV9 and TRBJ1-1): DSGVTQTPKHLITATGQRVTLRCSPRSGDLSVYWYQQSLDQGLQFLIQYYNGEERAKGNILERFSAQQFPDLHSELNLSSLELGDSALYFCASTSTGDTEAFFGQGTRLTVV.

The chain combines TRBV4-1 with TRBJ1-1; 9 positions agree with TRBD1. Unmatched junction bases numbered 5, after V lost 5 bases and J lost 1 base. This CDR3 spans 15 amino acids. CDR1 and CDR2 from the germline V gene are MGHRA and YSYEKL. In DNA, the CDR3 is TGCGCCAGCAGCTCTGGACAGGGGAGGAACACTGAAGCTTTCTTT. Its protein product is CASSSGQGRNTEAFF.

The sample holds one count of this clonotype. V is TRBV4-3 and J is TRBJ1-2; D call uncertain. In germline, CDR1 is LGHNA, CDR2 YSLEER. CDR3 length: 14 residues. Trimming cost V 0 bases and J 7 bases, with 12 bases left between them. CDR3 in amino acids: CASSQESAGSGYTF. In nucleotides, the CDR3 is TGCGCCAGCAGCCAAGAATCTGCCGGGAGTGGCTACACCTTC.

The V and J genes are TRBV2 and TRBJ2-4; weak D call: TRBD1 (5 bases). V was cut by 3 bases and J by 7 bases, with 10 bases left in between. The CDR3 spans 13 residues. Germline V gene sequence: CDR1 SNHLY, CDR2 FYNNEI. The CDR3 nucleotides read TGTGCCAGCAGTGACAGGGATAGGAACATTCAGTACTTC. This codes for CASSDRDRNIQYF.

The CDR3 loop reads CASRLAGGKTQYF. The CDR3 nucleotides are TGTGCCTCGCGACTAGCGGGAGGAAAGACCCAGTACTTC. The chain recombines TRBV30 with TRBJ2-5, with 13 bases identical to TRBD2. The CDR3 consists of 13 residues. Trimming removed 7 bases from V and 6 bases from J; junction bases left unmatched: 5. From germline, CDR1 is GTSNPN and CDR2 SVGIG (reference sequence).

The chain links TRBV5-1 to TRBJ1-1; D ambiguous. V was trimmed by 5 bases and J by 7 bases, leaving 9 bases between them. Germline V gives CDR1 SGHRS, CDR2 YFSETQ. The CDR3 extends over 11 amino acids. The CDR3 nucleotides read TGCGCCAGCAGGGAAGCTGGTGAAGCTTTCTTT. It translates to CASREAGEAFF.

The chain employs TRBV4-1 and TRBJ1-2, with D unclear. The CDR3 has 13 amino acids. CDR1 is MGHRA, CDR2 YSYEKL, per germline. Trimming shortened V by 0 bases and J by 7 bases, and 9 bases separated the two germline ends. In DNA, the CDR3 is TGCGCCAGCAGCCAAGATTACGGTGGTGGCTACACCTTC. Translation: CASSQDYGGGYTF.

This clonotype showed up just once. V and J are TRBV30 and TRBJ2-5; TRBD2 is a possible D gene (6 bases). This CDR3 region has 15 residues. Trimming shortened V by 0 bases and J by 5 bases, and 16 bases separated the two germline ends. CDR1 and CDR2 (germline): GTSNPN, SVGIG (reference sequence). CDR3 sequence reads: CAWSVERAGQETQYF. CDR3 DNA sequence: TGTGCCTGGAGTGTGGAAAGGGCGGGGCAGGAGACCCAGTACTTC.

CDR3 DNA: TGTGCCAGCGCACGGGACAGGGCGCTAGTGGGTGAGCAGTTCTTC. Translated: CASARDRALVGEQFF. The V and J genes are TRBV12-3 or TRBV12-4 and TRBJ2-1; 9 nucleotides line up with TRBD1. CDR3 length equals 15 residues. V was pared by 8 bases and J by 9 bases, with 14 bases of the junction left unmatched.

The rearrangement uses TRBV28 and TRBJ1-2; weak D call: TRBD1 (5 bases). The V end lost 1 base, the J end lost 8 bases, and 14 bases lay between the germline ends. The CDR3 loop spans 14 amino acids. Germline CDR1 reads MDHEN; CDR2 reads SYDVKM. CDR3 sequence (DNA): TGTGCCAGCAGTTTATCTTCCGGGACGAAAGGCTACACCTTC. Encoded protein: CASSLSSGTKGYTF.

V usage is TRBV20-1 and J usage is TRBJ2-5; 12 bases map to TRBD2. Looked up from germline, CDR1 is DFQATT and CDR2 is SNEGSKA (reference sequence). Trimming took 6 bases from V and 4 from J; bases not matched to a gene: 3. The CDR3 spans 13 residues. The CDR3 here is CSASGLAGETQYF. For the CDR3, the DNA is TGCAGTGCATCGGGACTAGCGGGAGAGACCCAGTACTTC.

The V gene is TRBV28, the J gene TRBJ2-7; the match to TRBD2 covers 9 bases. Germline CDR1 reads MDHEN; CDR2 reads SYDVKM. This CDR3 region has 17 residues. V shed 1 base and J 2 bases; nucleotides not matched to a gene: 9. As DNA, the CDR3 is TGTGCCAGCAGTTTATCGTCGGCGGGAGGGCCTCCCTACGAGCAGTACTTC. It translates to CASSLSSAGGPPYEQYF.

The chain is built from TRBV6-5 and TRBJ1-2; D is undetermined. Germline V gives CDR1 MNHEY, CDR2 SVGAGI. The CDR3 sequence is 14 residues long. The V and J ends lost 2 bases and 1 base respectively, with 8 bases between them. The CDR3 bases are TGTGCCAGCAGTTACGGGCGAGTTAACTATGGCTACACCTTC. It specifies CASSYGRVNYGYTF.

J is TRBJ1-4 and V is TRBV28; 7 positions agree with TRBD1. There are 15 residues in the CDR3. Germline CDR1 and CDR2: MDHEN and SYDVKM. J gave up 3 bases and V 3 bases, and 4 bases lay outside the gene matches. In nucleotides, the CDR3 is TGTGCCAGCAGTTTGGGGGACAGACCTAATGAAAAACTGTTTTTT. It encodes CASSLGDRPNEKLFF.

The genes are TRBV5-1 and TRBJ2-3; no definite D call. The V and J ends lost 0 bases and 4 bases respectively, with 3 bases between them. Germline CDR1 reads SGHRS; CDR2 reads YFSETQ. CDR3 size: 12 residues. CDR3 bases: TGCGCCAGCAGCTTGGAAGCAGATACGCAGTATTTT. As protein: CASSLEADTQYF.

The CDR3 nucleotides read TGTGCCTGGTCCCGCCAGGGGTCGGGGACTGAAGCTTTCTTT. Its translation: CAWSRQGSGTEAFF. V usage is TRBV30 and J usage is TRBJ1-1, with D tentatively TRBD1 (6 bases). Trimming removed 5 bases from V and 5 bases from J, with 18 bases in between. The CDR3 is 14 residues long. Germline V CDR1 and CDR2: GTSNPN, SVGIG (reference sequence).

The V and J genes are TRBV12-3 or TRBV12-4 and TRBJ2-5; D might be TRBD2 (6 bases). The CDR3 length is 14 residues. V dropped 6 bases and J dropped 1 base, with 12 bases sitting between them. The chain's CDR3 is CASSPGGFQETQYF. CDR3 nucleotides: TGTGCCAGCAGCCCTGGAGGGTTCCAAGAGACCCAGTACTTC.

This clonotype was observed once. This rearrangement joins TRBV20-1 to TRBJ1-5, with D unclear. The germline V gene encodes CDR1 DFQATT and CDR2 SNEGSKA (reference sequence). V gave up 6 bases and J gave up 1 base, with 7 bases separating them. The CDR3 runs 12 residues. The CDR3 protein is CSARRSNQPQHF. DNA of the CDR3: TGCAGTGCCAGAAGAAGCAATCAGCCCCAGCATTTT.